These 6 T cell receptor beta chains were all obtained from the same sample, sequenced in a study of T cell clones after liver transplantation. TCRdb's table, derived via immunoSEQ multiplex PCR, lists solely in-frame clones and lacks some. The sample yields approximately 72,000 clones, more than 90% seen once. Sequencing used CD4+ T cells from blood, obtained before liver transplant. The receptors shown here come from a human donor who received a liver transplant.

This rearrangement joins TRBV6-1 to TRBJ1-5; no definite D call. There are 13 residues in the CDR3. The V end was cut by 6 bases, the J end by 2 bases, with 8 bases between. Germline V gene data show CDR1 as MNHNS and CDR2 as SASEGT. CDR3 loop: CASRSVGNQPQHF. The CDR3, as DNA: TGTGCCAGCAGGTCAGTTGGCAATCAGCCCCAGCATTTT.

The V call is TRBV7-3, the J call TRBJ2-7; 8 bases line up with TRBD1. This CDR3 comprises 14 residues. J gave up 7 bases and V 5 bases, and 10 bases lay outside the gene matches. From germline, CDR1 is SGHTA and CDR2 FQGTGA. The CDR3 region is CASSPTVQGGEQYF. In nucleotides, the CDR3 is TGTGCCAGCAGCCCAACCGTACAGGGGGGTGAGCAGTACTTC.

V and J are TRBV4-3 and TRBJ1-2; unclear D gene. V dropped 0 bases and J dropped 4 bases, with 12 bases sitting between them. CDR1 is LGHNA and CDR2 is YSLEER in the germline V gene. This CDR3 region has 15 residues. The CDR3 DNA follows: TGCGCCAGCAGCCAAGAGGTGAAGGGTAGCTATGGCTACACCTTC. Protein: CASSQEVKGSYGYTF.

V usage is TRBV5-1 and J usage is TRBJ1-1, with 7 bases identical to TRBD1. CDR1 and CDR2 from the germline V gene are SGHRS and YFSETQ. This CDR3 is built from 16 residues. Trimming cost V 2 bases and J 0 bases; bases outside gene matches: 7. The CDR3 DNA reads TGCGCCAGCAGCTTAAGAACGGACAGGTTGAACACTGAAGCTTTCTTT. Its protein is CASSLRTDRLNTEAFF.

This clone was recorded only once. The V gene is TRBV10-3, the J gene TRBJ2-5; D possibly corresponds to TRBD2 (6 bases). This CDR3 has 15 residues. V was cut by 3 bases and J by 4 bases, with 15 bases left in between. Germline V gene lookup returns CDR1 ENHRY and CDR2 SYGVKD. CDR3 amino acids: CAISDPTSRGETQYF. The CDR3 nucleotides are TGTGCCATCAGTGATCCGACTAGTAGAGGAGAGACCCAGTACTTC.

This sequence joins TRBV27 and TRBJ2-4, with D unclear. Germline CDR1 reads MNHEY; CDR2 reads SMNVEV (reference sequence). Trimming stripped 4 bases from V and 0 bases from J, with 13 bases between. The CDR3 consists of 16 residues. In DNA, the CDR3 is TGTGCCAGCAGTTCCCCATCTGCCGGAGCCAAAAACATTCAGTACTTC. Protein product: CASSSPSAGAKNIQYF.